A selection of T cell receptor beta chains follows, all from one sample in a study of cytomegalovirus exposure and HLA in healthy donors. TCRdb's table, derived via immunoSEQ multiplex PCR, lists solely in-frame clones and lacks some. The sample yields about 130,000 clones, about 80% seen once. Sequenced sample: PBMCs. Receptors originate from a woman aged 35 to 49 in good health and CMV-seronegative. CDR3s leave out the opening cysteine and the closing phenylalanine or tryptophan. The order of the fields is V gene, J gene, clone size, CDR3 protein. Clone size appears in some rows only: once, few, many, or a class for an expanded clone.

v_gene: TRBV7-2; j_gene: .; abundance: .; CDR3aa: ASSLPAFYEQY
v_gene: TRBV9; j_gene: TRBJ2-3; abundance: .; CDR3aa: ASSETGLGTDTQY
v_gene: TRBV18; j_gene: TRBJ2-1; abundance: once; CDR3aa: ASSPSGLAGKEQF
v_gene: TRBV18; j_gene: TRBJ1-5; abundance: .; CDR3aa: ASSPTGGSNQPQH
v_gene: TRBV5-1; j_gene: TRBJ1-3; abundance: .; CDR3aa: ASSPGHRSSGNTIY
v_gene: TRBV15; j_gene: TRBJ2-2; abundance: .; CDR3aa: ATSRESRGGWSNTGELF
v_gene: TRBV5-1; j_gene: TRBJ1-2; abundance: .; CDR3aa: ASSPAGQTGGYT
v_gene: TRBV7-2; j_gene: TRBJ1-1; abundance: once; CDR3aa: ASSSTGLYTEAF
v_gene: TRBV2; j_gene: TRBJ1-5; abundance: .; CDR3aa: ASSETGKPQH
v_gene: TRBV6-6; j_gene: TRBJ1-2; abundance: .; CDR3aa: ASSRDRGLGYT
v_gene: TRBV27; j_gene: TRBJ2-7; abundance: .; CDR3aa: ATRPGGSSYEQY
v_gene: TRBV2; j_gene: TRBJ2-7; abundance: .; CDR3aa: ASRPQGYEQY
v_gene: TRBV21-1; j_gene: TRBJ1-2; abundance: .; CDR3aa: ASSRKGAANYGYT
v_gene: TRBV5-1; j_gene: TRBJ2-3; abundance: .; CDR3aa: ASSQVSGHTDTQY
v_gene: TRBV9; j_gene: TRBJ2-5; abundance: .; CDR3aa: ASSVEGMGQETQY
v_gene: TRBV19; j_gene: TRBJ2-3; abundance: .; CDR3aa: ASSIGAATDTQY
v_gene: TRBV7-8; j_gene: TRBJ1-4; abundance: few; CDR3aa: ASSLRQGLEKLF
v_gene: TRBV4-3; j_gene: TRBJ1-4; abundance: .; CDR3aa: ASSQGLRGFDEKLF
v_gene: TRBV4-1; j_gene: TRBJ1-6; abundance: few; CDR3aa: ASSQARSPLH
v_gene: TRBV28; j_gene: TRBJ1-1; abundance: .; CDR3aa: ASSFAGGRLNTEAF
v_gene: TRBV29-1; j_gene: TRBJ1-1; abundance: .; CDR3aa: STRQATGTEAF
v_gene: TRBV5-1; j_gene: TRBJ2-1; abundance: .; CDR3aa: ASSLRWSGSGPRNEQF
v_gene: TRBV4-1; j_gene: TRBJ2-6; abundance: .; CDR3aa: ASSLQHKRSGANVLT
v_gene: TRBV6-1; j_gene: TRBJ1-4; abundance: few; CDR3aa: ASREDRGGEKLF
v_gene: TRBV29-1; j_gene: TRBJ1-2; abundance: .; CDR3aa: SVGPTLREGYT
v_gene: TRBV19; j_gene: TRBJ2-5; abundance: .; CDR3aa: ASSINQGETQY
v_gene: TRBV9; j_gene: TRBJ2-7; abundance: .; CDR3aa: ASSADRGGYEQY
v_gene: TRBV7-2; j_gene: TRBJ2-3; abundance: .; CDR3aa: ASSSIAGVSDTQY
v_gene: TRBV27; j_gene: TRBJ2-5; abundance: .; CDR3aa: ASTSVTGEQETQY
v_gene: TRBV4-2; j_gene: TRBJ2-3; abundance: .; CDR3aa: ASSQGGATDTQY
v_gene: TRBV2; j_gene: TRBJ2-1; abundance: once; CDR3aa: ASRKGTSGNYNEQF
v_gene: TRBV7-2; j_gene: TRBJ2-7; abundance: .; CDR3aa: ASSLDGGFPYEQY
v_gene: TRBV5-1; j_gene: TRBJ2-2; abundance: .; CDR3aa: ASYRGGTGELF
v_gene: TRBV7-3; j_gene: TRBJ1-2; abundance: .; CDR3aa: ASSSGATGVDGYT
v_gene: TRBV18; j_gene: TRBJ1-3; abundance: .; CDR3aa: ASSGVGANSGNTIY
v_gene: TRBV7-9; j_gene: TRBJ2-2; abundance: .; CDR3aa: ASSSPSEGRTGELF
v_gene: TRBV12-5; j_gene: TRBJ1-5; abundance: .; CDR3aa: ASGSGQGNQPQH
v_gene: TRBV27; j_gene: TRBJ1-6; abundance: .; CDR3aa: ASSPTGYNSPLH
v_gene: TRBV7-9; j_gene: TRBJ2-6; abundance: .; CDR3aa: ASSTGFGANVLT
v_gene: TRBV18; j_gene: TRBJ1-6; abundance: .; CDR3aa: ASSPGDRVNSPLH
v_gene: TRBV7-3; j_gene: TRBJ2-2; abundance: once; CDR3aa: ASSPAGVTGELF
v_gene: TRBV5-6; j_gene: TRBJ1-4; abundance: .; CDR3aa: ASSPNRGVANEKLF